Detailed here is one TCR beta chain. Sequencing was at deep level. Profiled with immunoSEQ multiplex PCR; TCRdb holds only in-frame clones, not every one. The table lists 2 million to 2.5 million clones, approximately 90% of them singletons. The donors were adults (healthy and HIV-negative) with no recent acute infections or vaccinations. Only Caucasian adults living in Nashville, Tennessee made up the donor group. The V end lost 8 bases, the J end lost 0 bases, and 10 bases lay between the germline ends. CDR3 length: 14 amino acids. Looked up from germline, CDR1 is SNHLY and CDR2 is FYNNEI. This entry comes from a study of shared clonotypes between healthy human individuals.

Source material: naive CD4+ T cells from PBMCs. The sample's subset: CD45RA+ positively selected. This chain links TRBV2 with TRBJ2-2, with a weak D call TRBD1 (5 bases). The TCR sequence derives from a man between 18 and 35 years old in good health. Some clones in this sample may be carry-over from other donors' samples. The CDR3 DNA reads TGTGCCAGCCTAGACAGAACGAACACCGGGGAGCTGTTTTTT. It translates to CASLDRTNTGELFF.